A selection of T cell receptor beta chains follows, all from one sample in a study of shared clonotypes between healthy human individuals. Assay used: immunoSEQ multiplex PCR; TCRdb lists only in-frame clones, some missing. The sample has 950,000 to 1,300,000 clones; approximately 68% are singletons. The sample taken for sequencing was memory CD4+ T cells sorted from blood. The source of these receptors is a man between 18 and 29 years old in good health. The CDR3 runs from the conserved cysteine through the conserved F or W. A D gene is named only where the DNA matches it firmly. The listing skips clone size in some rows; elsewhere it reads once, few, many or a size class.

v_gene	abundance	j_gene	d_gene	CDR3aa	CDR3nt
TRBV9	-	TRBJ1-4	-	CASSVDVATNEKLFF	TGTGCCAGCAGCGTGGACGTAGCAACTAATGAAAAACTGTTTTTT
TRBV6-6	-	TRBJ1-5	-	CASSYSNSGVQPQHF	TGTGCCAGCAGTTACTCGAACTCAGGAGTCCAGCCCCAGCATTTT
TRBV4-3	-	TRBJ2-5	TRBD2	CASSQGPGGGETQYF	TGCGCCAGCAGCCAAGGCCCGGGGGGGGGAGAGACCCAGTACTTC
TRBV2	-	TRBJ1-2	TRBD1	CASGDYEAPPQGGAIRLNYGYTF	TGTGCCAGCGGTGACTATGAAGCCCCCCCCCAAGGGGGCGCGATTCGGTTAAACTATGGCTACACCTTC
TRBV28	-	TRBJ2-7	-	CASSSGLSSGGYYEQYF	TGTGCCAGCAGTTCGGGTCTCTCCTCCGGGGGTTACTACGAGCAGTACTTC
TRBV7-9	-	TRBJ2-5	-	CASSLVKARGETQYF	TGTGCCAGCAGCTTAGTTAAGGCTCGCGGGGAGACCCAGTACTTC
TRBV19	-	TRBJ1-5	TRBD1	CASSAGTGSKYSNQPQHF	TGTGCCAGTAGCGCCGGGACAGGAAGCAAATATAGCAATCAGCCCCAGCATTTT
TRBV28	-	TRBJ1-5	-	CASSFKGSTQPQHF	TGTGCCAGCAGTTTCAAGGGGTCCACTCAGCCCCAGCATTTT
TRBV15	-	TRBJ2-4	TRBD2	CATSRHFRGEANIQYF	TGTGCCACCAGCAGACATTTCCGGGGGGAGGCAAACATTCAGTACTTC
TRBV5-1	-	TRBJ1-3	-	CASSLVSQRTGNTIYF	TGCGCCAGCAGCTTGGTTAGCCAGAGAACGGGAAACACCATATATTTT
TRBV10-1	few	TRBJ2-7	TRBD1	CASSEGTAIYYEQYF	TGCGCCAGCAGTGAAGGGACAGCGATATACTACGAGCAGTACTTC
TRBV10-2	once	TRBJ1-3	-	CASSDPVGRNTIYF	TGCGCCAGCAGTGACCCCGTCGGCCGAAACACCATATATTTT
TRBV5-4	-	TRBJ1-6	TRBD1	CASSLPGQENSPLHF	TGTGCCAGCAGCTTACCGGGACAGGAAAATTCACCCCTCCACTTT
TRBV29-1	-	TRBJ1-2	-	CSVEDRGWYGYTF	TGCAGCGTTGAAGATCGGGGGTGGTATGGCTACACCTTC
TRBV10-3	-	TRBJ1-6	-	CAIRGTTDYNSPLHF	TGTGCCATCAGGGGGACAACCGACTATAATTCACCCCTCCACTTT
TRBV30	few	TRBJ1-1	-	CAMQKGSAMNTEAFF	TGTGCGATGCAGAAGGGCAGCGCCATGAACACTGAAGCTTTCTTT
TRBV11-2	-	TRBJ2-2	TRBD2	CASSLAPFAGGVTGELFF	TGTGCCAGCAGCTTAGCCCCCTTCGCGGGAGGCGTCACCGGGGAGCTGTTTTTT
TRBV27	many	TRBJ1-6	-	CASSLRQTMEGSPLHF	TGTGCCAGCAGTCTAAGACAAACAATGGAGGGTTCACCCCTCCACTTT
TRBV19	-	TRBJ1-4	-	CASSETGATNEKLFF	TGTGCCAGTAGCGAGACAGGTGCAACTAATGAAAAACTGTTTTTT
TRBV5-4	-	TRBJ2-3	TRBD2	CASSSGLATRTDTQYF	TGTGCCAGCAGCTCCGGACTAGCGACCCGCACAGATACGCAGTATTTT
TRBV28	-	TRBJ2-5	-	CASSPPGLQETQYF	TGTGCCAGCAGTCCGCCGGGACTTCAAGAGACCCAGTACTTC
TRBV6-5	-	TRBJ2-1	-	CASGPVNEQFF	TGTGCCAGCGGGCCAGTGAATGAGCAGTTCTTC
TRBV28	-	TRBJ2-7	-	CASSYLQGTYEQYF	TGTGCCAGCAGTTACCTCCAGGGTACCTACGAGCAGTACTTC
TRBV18	once	TRBJ2-1	-	CASSQARRDQGGNEQFF	TGTGCCAGCTCACAAGCGAGGCGGGATCAGGGGGGCAATGAGCAGTTCTTC
TRBV7-7	-	TRBJ2-2	-	CASSLAHGRGELFF	TGTGCTAGCAGCTTAGCGCACGGGCGCGGGGAGCTGTTTTTT
TRBV5-1	few	TRBJ1-6	-	CASSRGGVGNSPLHF	TGCGCCAGTTCCAGGGGAGGTGTGGGTAATTCACCCCTCCACTTT
TRBV2	-	TRBJ1-1	TRBD1	CASSEEGARNTEAFF	TGTGCCAGCAGTGAGGAGGGGGCAAGGAACACTGAAGCTTTCTTT